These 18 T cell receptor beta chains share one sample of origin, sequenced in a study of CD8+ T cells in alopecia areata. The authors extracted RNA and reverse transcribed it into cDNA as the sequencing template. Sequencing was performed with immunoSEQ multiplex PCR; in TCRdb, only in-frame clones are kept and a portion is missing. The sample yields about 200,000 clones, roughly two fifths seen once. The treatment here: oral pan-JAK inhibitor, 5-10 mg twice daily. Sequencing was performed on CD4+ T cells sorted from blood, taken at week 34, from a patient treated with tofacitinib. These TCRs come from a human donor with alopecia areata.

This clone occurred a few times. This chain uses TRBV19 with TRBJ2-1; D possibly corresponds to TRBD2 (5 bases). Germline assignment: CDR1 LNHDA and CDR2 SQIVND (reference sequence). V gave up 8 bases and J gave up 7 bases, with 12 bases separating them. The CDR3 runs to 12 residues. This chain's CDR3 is CASSPSGNEQFF. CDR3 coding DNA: TGTGCCAGTTCTCCTTCGGGGAATGAGCAGTTCTTC. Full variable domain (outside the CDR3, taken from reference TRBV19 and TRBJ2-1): DGGITQSPKYLFRKEGQNVTLSCEQNLNHDAMYWYRQDPGQGLRLIYYSQIVNDFQKGDIAEGYSVSREKKESFPLTVTSAQKNPTAFYLCASSPSGNEQFFGPGTRLTVL.

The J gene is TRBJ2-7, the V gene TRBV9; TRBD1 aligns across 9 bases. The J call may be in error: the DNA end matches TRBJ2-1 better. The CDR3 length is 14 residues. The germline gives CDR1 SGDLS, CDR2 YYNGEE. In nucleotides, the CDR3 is TGTGCCAGCAGCGTAAGGGACAGGGTGAATGAGCAGTTCTTC. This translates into CASSVRDRVNEQFF.

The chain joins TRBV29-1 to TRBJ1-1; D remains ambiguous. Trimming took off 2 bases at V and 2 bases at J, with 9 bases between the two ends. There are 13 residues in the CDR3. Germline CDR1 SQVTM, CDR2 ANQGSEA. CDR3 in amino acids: CSVEKRFNTEAFF. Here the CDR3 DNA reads TGCAGCGTTGAAAAGCGGTTTAACACTGAAGCTTTCTTT. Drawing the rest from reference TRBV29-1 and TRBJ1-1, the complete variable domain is SAVISQKPSRDICQRGTSLTIQCQVDSQVTMMFWYRQQPGQSLTLIATANQGSEATYESGFVIDKFPISRPNLTFSTLTVSNMSPEDSSIYLCSVEKRFNTEAFFGQGTRLTVV.

CDR3 DNA sequence: TGTGCCAGCAGTGAATACACTAACTATGGCTACACCTTC. Its protein is CASSEYTNYGYTF. The rearrangement links TRBV6-1 to TRBJ1-2, with no clear D. The CDR3 length is 13 residues. Germline-derived CDR1 and CDR2 are MNHNS and SASEGT. V dropped 2 bases and J dropped 0 bases, with 4 bases sitting between them.

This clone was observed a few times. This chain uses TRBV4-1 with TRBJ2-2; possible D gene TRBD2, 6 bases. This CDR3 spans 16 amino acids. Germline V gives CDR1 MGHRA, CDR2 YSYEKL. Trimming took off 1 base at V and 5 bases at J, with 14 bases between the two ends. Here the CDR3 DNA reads TGCGCCAGCAGCCAAGGGTTACTAGGGAGGACCGGGGAGCTGTTTTTT. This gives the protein CASSQGLLGRTGELFF.

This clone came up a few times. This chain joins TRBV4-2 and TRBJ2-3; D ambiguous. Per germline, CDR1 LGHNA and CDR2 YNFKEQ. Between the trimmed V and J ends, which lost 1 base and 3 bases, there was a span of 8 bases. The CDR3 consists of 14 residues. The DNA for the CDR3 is TGTGCCAGCAGCCAAGTTGGATCGACAGATACGCAGTATTTT. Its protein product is CASSQVGSTDTQYF.

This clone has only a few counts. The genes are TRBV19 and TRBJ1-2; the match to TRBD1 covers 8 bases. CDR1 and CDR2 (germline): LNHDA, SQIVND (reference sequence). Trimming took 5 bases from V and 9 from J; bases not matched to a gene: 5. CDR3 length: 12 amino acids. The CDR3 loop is CASSGQGLSYTF. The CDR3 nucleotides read TGTGCCAGTAGTGGACAGGGATTGAGCTACACCTTC. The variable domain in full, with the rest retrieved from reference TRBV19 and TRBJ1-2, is DGGITQSPKYLFRKEGQNVTLSCEQNLNHDAMYWYRQDPGQGLRLIYYSQIVNDFQKGDIAEGYSVSREKKESFPLTVTSAQKNPTAFYLCASSGQGLSYTFGSGTRLTVV.

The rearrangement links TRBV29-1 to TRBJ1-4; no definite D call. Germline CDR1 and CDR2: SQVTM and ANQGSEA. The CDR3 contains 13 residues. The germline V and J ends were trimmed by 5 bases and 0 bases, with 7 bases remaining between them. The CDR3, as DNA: TGCAGCGTTTTGCGCGCAACTAATGAAAAACTGTTTTTT. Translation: CSVLRATNEKLFF.

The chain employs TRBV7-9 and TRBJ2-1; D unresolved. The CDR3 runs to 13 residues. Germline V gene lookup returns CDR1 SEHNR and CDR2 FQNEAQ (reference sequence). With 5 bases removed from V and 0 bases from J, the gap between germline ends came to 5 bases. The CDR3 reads CASSQNSYNEQFF. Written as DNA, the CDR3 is TGTGCCAGCAGCCAGAACTCCTACAATGAGCAGTTCTTC.

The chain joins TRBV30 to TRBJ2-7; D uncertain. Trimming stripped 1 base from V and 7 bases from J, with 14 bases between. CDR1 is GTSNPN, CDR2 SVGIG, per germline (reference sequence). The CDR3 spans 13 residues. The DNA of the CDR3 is TGTGCCTGGAGTGGCGGTCGCATAAGGGAGCAGTACTTC. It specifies CAWSGGRIREQYF.

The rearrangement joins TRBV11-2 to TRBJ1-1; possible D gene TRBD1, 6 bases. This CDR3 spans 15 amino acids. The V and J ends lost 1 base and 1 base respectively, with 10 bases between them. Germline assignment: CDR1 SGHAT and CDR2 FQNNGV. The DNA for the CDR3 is TGTGCCAGCAGCTTAGTTCGGACAGCGAACACTGAAGCTTTCTTT. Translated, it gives CASSLVRTANTEAFF.

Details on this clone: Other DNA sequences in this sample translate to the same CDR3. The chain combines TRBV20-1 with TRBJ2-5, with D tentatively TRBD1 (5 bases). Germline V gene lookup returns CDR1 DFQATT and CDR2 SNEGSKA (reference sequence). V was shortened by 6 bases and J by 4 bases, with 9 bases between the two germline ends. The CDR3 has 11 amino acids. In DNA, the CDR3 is TGCAGTGCCCCCCAGGGAGAGACCCAGTACTTC. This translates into CSAPQGETQYF.

The CDR3 reads CASRGLPTGELFF. CDR3 nucleotides: TGTGCCAGCAGAGGGTTACCCACCGGGGAGCTGTTTTTT. The J gene is TRBJ2-2, the V gene TRBV6-1; no clear D gene. Looked up from germline, CDR1 is MNHNS and CDR2 is SASEGT. CDR3 length: 13 amino acids. Trimming removed 6 bases at V and 4 bases at J, with 9 bases between.

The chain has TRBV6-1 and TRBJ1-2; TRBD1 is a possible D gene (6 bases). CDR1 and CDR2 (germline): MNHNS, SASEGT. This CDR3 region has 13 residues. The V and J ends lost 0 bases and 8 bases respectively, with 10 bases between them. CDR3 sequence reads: CASSEARGTGYTF. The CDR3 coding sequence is TGTGCCAGCAGTGAAGCGCGAGGGACAGGCTACACCTTC.

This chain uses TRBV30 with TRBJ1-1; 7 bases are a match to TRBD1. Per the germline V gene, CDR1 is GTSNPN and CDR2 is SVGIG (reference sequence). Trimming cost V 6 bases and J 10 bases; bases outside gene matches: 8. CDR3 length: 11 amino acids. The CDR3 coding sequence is TGTGCCTGTCGACAGGGCGCTGCAGCTTTCTTT. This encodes CACRQGAAAFF.

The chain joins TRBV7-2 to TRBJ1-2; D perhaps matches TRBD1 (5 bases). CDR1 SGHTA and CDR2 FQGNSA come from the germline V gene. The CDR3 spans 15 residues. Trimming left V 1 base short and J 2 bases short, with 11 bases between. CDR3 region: CASSLDQGGNYGYTF. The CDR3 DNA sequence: TGTGCCAGCAGCTTAGATCAGGGCGGGAACTATGGCTACACCTTC. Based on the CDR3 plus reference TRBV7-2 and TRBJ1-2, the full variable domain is GAGVSQSPSNKVTEKGKDVELRCDPISGHTALYWYRQSLGQGLEFLIYFQGNSAPDKSGLPSDRFSAERTGGSVSTLTIQRTQQEDSAVYLCASSLDQGGNYGYTFGSGTRLTVV.

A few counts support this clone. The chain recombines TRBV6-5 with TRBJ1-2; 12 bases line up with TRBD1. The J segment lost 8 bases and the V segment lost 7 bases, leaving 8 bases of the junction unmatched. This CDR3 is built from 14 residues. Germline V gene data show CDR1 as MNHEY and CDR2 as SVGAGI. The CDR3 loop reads CASTPGQGAQGYTF. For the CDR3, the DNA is TGTGCCAGCACTCCGGGACAGGGGGCTCAAGGCTACACCTTC.

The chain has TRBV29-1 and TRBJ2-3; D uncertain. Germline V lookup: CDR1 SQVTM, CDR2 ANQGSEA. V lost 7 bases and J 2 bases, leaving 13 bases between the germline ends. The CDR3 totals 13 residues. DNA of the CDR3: TGCAGCGCCCAACAAAAACTCACAGATACGCAGTATTTT. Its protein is CSAQQKLTDTQYF.